These 10 T cell receptor beta chains originate from one sample sequenced in a study of siplizumab effects on memory and regulatory T cells. Sequenced by immunoSEQ multiplex PCR; TCRdb stores in-frame clones only, minus some. Found here are about 120,000 clones, about 94% of them singletons; the top ten hold over 0.15%. The sequenced material came from non-Treg CD4+ T cells sorted from blood. The receptors here all came from a human donor in good health.

The count of this clone is one. This chain joins TRBV5-1 and TRBJ2-1, with unresolved D. This CDR3 comprises 14 residues. Deletions cut 3 bases from V and 9 bases from J, with 16 bases between. CDR1 and CDR2 from the germline V gene are SGHRS and YFSETQ. The CDR3 sequence is CASSSSPGVGEQFF. For the CDR3, the DNA is TGCGCCAGCAGCTCCTCCCCGGGCGTTGGTGAGCAGTTCTTC.

The chain has TRBV7-9 and TRBJ1-6; no definite D call. This CDR3 region has 13 residues. Trimming stripped 2 bases from V and 6 bases from J, with 5 bases between. The germline gives CDR1 SEHNR, CDR2 FQNEAQ (reference sequence). CDR3 in DNA: TGTGCCAGCAGCTTAACGGTTAATTCACCCCTCCACTTT. Translating gives CASSLTVNSPLHF.

The chain joins TRBV19 to TRBJ2-1; no definite D call. Per the germline V gene, CDR1 is LNHDA and CDR2 is SQIVND (reference sequence). This CDR3 comprises 13 residues. V lost 5 bases, J lost 15 bases, and 20 bases lay in between. The CDR3 DNA is TGTGCCAGTAGTCCCGTAGGATGGTCTGCAGGGTTCTTC. It encodes CASSPVGWSAGFF.

The genes are TRBV4-3 and TRBJ1-1; possible D gene TRBD1, 6 bases. Germline lookup yields CDR1 LGHNA and CDR2 YSLEER. This CDR3 is built from 14 residues. V shed 4 bases and J shed 7 bases, with 16 bases lying between them. CDR3 bases: TGCGCCAGCAGCCGATATGGGACATCGCGTGAAGCTTTCTTT. Amino acids: CASSRYGTSREAFF.

The chain employs TRBV2 and TRBJ1-1; weak D call: TRBD1 (6 bases). Between the trimmed V and J ends, which lost 7 bases and 4 bases, there was a span of 19 bases. The CDR3 length is 15 residues. CDR1 and CDR2 from the germline V gene are SNHLY and FYNNEI. CDR3 in DNA: TGTGCCAGCAAGCGGGTCCTAATACAGGGCACTGAAGCTTTCTTT. It yields the protein CASKRVLIQGTEAFF.

V usage is TRBV27 and J usage is TRBJ2-2; D is ambiguous. V was trimmed by 7 bases and J by 0 bases, leaving 9 bases between them. Germline assignment: CDR1 MNHEY and CDR2 SMNVEV (reference sequence). The CDR3 sequence is 14 residues long. This CDR3 is CASISQPNTGELFF. As DNA, the CDR3 is TGTGCCAGCATCTCGCAACCGAACACCGGGGAGCTGTTTTTT.

This clone occurred a few times. This rearrangement joins TRBV6-6 to TRBJ1-5; D is unclear. Trimming shortened V by 5 bases and J by 9 bases, and 14 bases separated the two germline ends. The germline V gene encodes CDR1 MNHNY and CDR2 SVGAGI (reference sequence). The CDR3 is 13 residues long. This CDR3 reads CASSPAASAPQHF. The CDR3 DNA follows: TGTGCCAGCAGTCCGGCAGCCTCCGCGCCCCAGCATTTT.

The rearrangement links TRBV5-4 to TRBJ2-5, with 12 bases identical to TRBD2. Judging by the DNA end, TRBJ2-7 fits better; the J call may be wrong. CDR1 SGHNT and CDR2 YYREEE come from the germline V gene (reference sequence). The CDR3 is made up of 18 amino acids. Here the CDR3 DNA reads TGTGCCAGCAGCTCGGGACTAGCGGGTGGTATGGGAATCTACGAGCAGTACTTC. It codes for CASSSGLAGGMGIYEQYF.

J is TRBJ2-1 and V is TRBV9; no definite D call. Trimming took 0 bases from V and 4 from J, leaving 8 bases between them. Per germline, CDR1 SGDLS and CDR2 YYNGEE. CDR3 length: 14 residues. In DNA form, the CDR3 reads TGTGCCAGCAGCGTAGTTGGCGGATACAATGAGCAGTTCTTC. Residues: CASSVVGGYNEQFF.

V gene TRBV13 combines with J gene TRBJ1-2, with a tentative D call TRBD1 (5 bases). The V gene's germline CDR1 is PRHDT and CDR2 FYEKMQ (reference sequence). V was clipped by 4 bases and J by 7 bases, with 10 bases between them. This CDR3 spans 12 amino acids. The CDR3 region is CASSSTGPGYTF. The CDR3, as DNA: TGTGCCAGCAGCTCTACGGGACCTGGCTACACCTTC.